The 3 T cell receptor beta chains below all came from one sample that was sequenced in a study of blood T cell repertoires in COVID-19. Profiled with immunoSEQ multiplex PCR; TCRdb holds only in-frame clones, not every one. The sample records about 25,000 clones, about 83% being singletons. Material for sequencing was peripheral blood. The source is a human donor with active COVID-19. The donor label of this sample is uncertain.

The rearrangement links TRBV5-4 to TRBJ2-3, with D unresolved. Trimming took off 0 bases at V and 6 bases at J, with 17 bases between the two ends. CDR3 length: 16 amino acids. The V gene's germline CDR1 is SGHNT and CDR2 YYREEE (reference sequence). The CDR3 loop reads CASSLGALLIPDTQYF. In DNA, the CDR3 is TGTGCCAGCAGCTTGGGCGCGTTACTAATCCCGGATACGCAGTATTTT. The whole variable domain, filled in from reference TRBV5-4 and TRBJ2-3, reads ETGVTQSPTHLIKTRGQQVTLRCSSQSGHNTVSWYQQALGQGPQFIFQYYREEENGRGNFPPRFSGLQFPNYSSELNVNALELDDSALYLCASSLGALLIPDTQYFGPGTRLTVL.

As for this clone: This likely comes from a read error, as the CDR3 has no conserved phenylalanine or tryptophan at its end. The DNA is omitted, as the CDR3 cannot be located on it reliably, and the CDR3 follows TCRdb's listing. J is TRBJ1-1 and V is TRBV7-3. Including both end residues, the CDR3 is 10 amino acids long. From germline, CDR1 is SGHTA and CDR2 FQGTGA. The CDR3 sequence is CASSLMAEGA.

This chain connects TRBV7-3 to TRBJ2-2; D possibly corresponds to TRBD1 (6 bases). Trimming shortened V by 5 bases and J by 7 bases, and 14 bases separated the two germline ends. The CDR3 has 14 residues. Germline CDR1 SGHTA, CDR2 FQGTGA. CDR3 amino acids: CASSPLGADGELFF. The CDR3 DNA reads as TGTGCCAGCAGCCCGCTGGGGGCGGACGGGGAGCTGTTTTTT.